The rows below give T cell receptor beta chains drawn from one sample of a study of blood T cell repertoires in COVID-19. Measured with immunoSEQ multiplex PCR; TCRdb has only the in-frame clones, and not every one. This sample carries approximately 300,000 clones, 89% of them seen once, and the ten largest clones take 5% to 5.5%. Sequenced input: PBMCs or T cells enriched from blood (not recorded which). All receptors come from a man between 60 and 70 years old who had recovered from COVID-19. Both conserved end residues are part of each CDR3. The order of the fields is V gene, clone size, D gene, J gene, CDR3 protein. The D gene is left open where the match is weak. Part of the rows lack a size; the others show once, few, many or a class for expanded clones.

V: TRBV29-1
size: once
D: TRBD1
J: TRBJ1-1
CDR3: CSAQGMNTEAFF

V: TRBV27
size: NA
D: NA
J: TRBJ2-1
CDR3: CASSLLPSGNEQFF

V: TRBV5-1
size: NA
D: TRBD2
J: TRBJ2-3
CDR3: CASSFSGMSTDTQYF

V: TRBV11-2
size: NA
D: TRBD2
J: TRBJ2-3
CDR3: CASSLPSLAGENTDTQYF

V: TRBV28
size: NA
D: NA
J: TRBJ2-7
CDR3: CASSLSAYEQYF

V: TRBV5-4
size: NA
D: NA
J: TRBJ2-5
CDR3: CASSPGDLQETQYF

V: TRBV27
size: NA
D: NA
J: TRBJ1-2
CDR3: CASSFVGKAGYGYTF

V: TRBV11-3
size: NA
D: NA
J: TRBJ1-1
CDR3: CASSLDPGSTEAFF

V: TRBV27
size: NA
D: NA
J: TRBJ2-7
CDR3: CASSSGGPSYEQYF

V: TRBV7-3
size: NA
D: TRBD2
J: TRBJ2-1
CDR3: CASSPRTSGSSSQDEQFF

V: TRBV5-4
size: NA
D: TRBD1
J: TRBJ2-7
CDR3: CASSSGTGAGEQYF

V: TRBV6-5
size: NA
D: NA
J: TRBJ2-3
CDR3: CASSSRDTNTQYF

V: TRBV19
size: NA
D: TRBD1
J: TRBJ1-5
CDR3: CASSTGGFIQPQHF

V: TRBV18
size: NA
D: TRBD1
J: TRBJ2-2
CDR3: CASSPDRGINGELFF

V: TRBV21-1
size: NA
D: NA
J: TRBJ2-7
CDR3: CASSKDNTIEQYF

V: TRBV6-7
size: NA
D: NA
J: TRBJ1-4
CDR3: CATPRPPEKLFF

V: TRBV18
size: NA
D: NA
J: TRBJ1-2
CDR3: CASSPRSSDSYGYTF

V: TRBV10-2
size: NA
D: NA
J: TRBJ2-7
CDR3: CASSSLSYEQYF